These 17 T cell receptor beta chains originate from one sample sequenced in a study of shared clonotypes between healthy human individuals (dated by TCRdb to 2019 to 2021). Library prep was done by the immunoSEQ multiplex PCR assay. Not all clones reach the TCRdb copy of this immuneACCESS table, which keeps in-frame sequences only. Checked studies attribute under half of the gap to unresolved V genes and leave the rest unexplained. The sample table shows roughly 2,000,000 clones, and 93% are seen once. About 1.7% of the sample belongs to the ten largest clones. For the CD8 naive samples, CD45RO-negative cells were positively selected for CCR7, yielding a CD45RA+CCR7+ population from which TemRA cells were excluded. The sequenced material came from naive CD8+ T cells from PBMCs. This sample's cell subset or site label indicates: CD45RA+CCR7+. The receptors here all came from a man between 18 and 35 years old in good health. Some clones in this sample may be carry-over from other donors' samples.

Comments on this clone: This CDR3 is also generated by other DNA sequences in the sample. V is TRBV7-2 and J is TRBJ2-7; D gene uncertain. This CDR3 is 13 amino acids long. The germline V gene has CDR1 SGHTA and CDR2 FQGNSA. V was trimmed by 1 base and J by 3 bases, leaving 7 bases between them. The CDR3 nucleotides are TGTGCCAGCAGCTTAGGGCGGAACTACGAGCAGTACTTC. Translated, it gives CASSLGRNYEQYF.

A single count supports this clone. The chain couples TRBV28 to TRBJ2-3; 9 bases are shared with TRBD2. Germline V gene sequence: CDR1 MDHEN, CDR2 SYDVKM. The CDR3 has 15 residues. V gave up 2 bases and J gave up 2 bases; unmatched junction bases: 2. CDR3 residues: CASSLLAGPTDTQYF. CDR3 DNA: TGTGCCAGCAGTTTACTAGCGGGACCCACAGATACGCAGTATTTT. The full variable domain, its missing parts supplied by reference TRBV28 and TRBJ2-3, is DVKVTQSSRYLVKRTGEKVFLECVQDMDHENMFWYRQDPGLGLRLIYFSYDVKMKEKGDIPEGYSVSREKKERFSLILESASTNQTSMYLCASSLLAGPTDTQYFGPGTRLTVL.

CDR3 in DNA: TGTGCCAGCAGCGGAGACAGCGGTCAGCCCCAGCATTTT. Residues: CASSGDSGQPQHF. The V call is TRBV7-9, the J call TRBJ1-5; a weak D match, TRBD1 (5 bases). V was shortened by 5 bases and J by 6 bases, with 11 bases between the two germline ends. CDR3 size: 13 residues. CDR1 SEHNR and CDR2 FQNEAQ come from the germline V gene (reference sequence).

The CDR3 region is CASSELALGDSRYEQYF. CDR3 DNA sequence: TGTGCCAGCAGTGAATTGGCGTTGGGGGACAGCAGATACGAGCAGTACTTC. The chain carries TRBV25-1 and TRBJ2-7; 7 bases line up with TRBD1. The CDR3 runs to 17 residues. J gave up 4 bases and V 1 base, and 13 bases lay outside the gene matches. Germline V CDR1 and CDR2: MGHDK, SYGVNS.

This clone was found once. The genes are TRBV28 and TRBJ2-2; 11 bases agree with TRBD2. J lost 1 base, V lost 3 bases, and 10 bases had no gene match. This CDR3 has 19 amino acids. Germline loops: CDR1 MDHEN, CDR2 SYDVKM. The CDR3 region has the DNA TGTGCCAGCAGTTTCCCAACCCGTGGGACTAGCGGGAACACCGGGGAGCTGTTTTTT. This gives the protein CASSFPTRGTSGNTGELFF.

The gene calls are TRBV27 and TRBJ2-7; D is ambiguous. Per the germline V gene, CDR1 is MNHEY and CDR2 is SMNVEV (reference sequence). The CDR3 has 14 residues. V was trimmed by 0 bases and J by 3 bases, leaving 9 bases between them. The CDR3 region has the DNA TGTGCCAGCAGTTTATCTTTGGTGGACTACGAGCAGTACTTC. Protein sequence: CASSLSLVDYEQYF.

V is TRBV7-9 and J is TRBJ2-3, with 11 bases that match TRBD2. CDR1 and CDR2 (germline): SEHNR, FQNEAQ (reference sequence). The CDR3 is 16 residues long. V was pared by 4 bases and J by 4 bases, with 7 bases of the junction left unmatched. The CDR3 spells CASSWPLAGVSDTQYF. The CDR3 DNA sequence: TGTGCCAGCAGCTGGCCACTAGCGGGAGTTTCAGATACGCAGTATTTT.

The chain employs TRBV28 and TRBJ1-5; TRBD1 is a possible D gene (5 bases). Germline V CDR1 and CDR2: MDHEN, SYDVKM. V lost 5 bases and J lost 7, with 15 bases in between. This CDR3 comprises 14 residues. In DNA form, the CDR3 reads TGTGCCAGCAGTCCCCGACAGAAAAAACAGCCCCAGCATTTT. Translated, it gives CASSPRQKKQPQHF.

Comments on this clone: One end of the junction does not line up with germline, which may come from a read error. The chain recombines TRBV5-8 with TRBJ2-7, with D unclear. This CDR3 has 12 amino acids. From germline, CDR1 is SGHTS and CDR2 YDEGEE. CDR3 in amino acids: CASSLSSSEQYF. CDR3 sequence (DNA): TGTGCCAGCAGCTTGTCCTCCTCCGAGCAGTACTTC.

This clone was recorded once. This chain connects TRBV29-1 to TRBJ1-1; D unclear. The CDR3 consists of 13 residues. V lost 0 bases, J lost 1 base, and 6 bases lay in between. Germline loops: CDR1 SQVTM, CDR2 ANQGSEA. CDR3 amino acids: CSVEETGNTEAFF. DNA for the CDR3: TGCAGCGTTGAAGAAACGGGGAACACTGAAGCTTTCTTT.

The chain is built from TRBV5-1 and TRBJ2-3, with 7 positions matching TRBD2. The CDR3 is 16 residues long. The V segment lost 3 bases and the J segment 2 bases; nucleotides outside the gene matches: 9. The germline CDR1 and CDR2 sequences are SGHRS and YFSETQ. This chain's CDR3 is CASSSSTSRITDTQYF. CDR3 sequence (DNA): TGCGCCAGCAGCTCATCGACTAGCAGGATCACAGATACGCAGTATTTT. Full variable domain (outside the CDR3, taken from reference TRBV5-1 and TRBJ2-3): KAGVTQTPRYLIKTRGQQVTLSCSPISGHRSVSWYQQTPGQGLQFLFEYFSETQRNKGNFPGRFSGRQFSNSRSEMNVSTLELGDSALYLCASSSSTSRITDTQYFGPGTRLTVL.

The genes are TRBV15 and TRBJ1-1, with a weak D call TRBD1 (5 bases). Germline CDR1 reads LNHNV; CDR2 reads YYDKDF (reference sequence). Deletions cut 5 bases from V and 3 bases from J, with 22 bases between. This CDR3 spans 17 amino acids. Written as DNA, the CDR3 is TGTGCCACCAGCGGGCAAGATGGGGAGTGGGACGACACTGAAGCTTTCTTT. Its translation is CATSGQDGEWDDTEAFF.

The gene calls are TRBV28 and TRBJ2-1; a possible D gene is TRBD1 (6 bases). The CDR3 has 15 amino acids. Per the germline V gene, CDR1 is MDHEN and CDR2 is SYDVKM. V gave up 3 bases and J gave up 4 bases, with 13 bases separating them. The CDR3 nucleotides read TGTGCCAGCAGTTTTTTGGGTAGGGGGTACAATGAGCAGTTCTTC. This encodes CASSFLGRGYNEQFF. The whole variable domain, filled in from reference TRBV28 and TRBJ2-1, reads DVKVTQSSRYLVKRTGEKVFLECVQDMDHENMFWYRQDPGLGLRLIYFSYDVKMKEKGDIPEGYSVSREKKERFSLILESASTNQTSMYLCASSFLGRGYNEQFFGPGTRLTVL.

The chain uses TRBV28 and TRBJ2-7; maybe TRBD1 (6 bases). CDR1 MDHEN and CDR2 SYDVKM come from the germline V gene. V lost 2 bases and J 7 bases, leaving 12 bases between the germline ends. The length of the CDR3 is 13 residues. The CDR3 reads CASSLVQGREQYF. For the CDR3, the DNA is TGTGCCAGCAGTTTAGTACAGGGACGGGAGCAGTACTTC.

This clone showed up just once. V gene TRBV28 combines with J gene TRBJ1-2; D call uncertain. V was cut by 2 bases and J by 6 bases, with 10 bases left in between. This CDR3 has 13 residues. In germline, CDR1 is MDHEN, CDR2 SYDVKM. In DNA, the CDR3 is TGTGCCAGCAGTTTAAACGGGGAAAATGGCTACACCTTC. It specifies CASSLNGENGYTF.

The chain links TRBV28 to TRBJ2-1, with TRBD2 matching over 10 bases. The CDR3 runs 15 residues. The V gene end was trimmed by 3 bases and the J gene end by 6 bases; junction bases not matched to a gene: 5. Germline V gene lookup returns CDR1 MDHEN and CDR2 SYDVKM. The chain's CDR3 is CASSFILAGVNEQFF. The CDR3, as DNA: TGTGCCAGCAGTTTTATTCTAGCGGGAGTCAATGAGCAGTTCTTC.

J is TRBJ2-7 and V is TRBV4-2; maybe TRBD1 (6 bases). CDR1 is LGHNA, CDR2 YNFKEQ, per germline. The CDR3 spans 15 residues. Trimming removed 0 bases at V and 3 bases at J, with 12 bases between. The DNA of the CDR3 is TGTGCCAGCAGCCAAGAGAGGGGGTTAGACTACGAGCAGTACTTC. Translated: CASSQERGLDYEQYF.